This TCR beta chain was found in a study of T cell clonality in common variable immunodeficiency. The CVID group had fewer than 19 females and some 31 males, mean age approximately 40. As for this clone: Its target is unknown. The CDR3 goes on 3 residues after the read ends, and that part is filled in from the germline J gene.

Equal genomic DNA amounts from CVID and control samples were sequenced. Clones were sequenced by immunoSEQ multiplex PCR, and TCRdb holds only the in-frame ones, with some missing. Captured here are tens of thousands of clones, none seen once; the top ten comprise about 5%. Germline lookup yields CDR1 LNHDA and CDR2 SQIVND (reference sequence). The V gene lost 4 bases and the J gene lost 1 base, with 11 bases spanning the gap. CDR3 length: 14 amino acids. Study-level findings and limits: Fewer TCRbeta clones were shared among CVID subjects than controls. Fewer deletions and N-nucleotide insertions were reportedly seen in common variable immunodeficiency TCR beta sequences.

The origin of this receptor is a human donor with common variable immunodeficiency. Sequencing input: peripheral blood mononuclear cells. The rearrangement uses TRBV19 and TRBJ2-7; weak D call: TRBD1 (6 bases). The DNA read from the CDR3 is TGTGCCAGTAGTACCGGACAGAATTCCTACGAG. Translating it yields CASSTGQNSYE. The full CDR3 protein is CASSTGQNSYEQYF.